The 30 T cell receptor beta chains below all came from one sample that was sequenced in a study of blood T cell repertoires in COVID-19. The assay was immunoSEQ multiplex PCR, and TCRdb's table has in-frame clones only and misses some. The sample records approximately 170,000 clones, roughly 80% being singletons. The sample was peripheral blood. These receptors all stem from a woman of 80 years or more with acute or convalescent COVID-19.

The chain combines TRBV19 with TRBJ1-5; 10 bases line up with TRBD1. There are 16 residues in the CDR3. CDR1 and CDR2 from the germline V gene are LNHDA and SQIVND (reference sequence). The ends lost 5 bases at V and 7 bases at J; junction bases unmatched: 11. CDR3 in amino acids: CASSLGQGVIVQPQHF. Written as DNA, the CDR3 is TGTGCCAGTAGTCTCGGACAGGGGGTAATAGTGCAGCCCCAGCATTTT.

The chain uses TRBV10-1 and TRBJ2-7; 8 bases fit TRBD2. Germline assignment: CDR1 WNHNN and CDR2 SYGVQD (reference sequence). The ends lost 3 bases at V and 6 bases at J; junction bases unmatched: 10. This CDR3 is 15 amino acids long. The CDR3 spells CASSEQLAGSSEQYF. The CDR3 nucleotides are TGCGCCAGCAGTGAACAGTTAGCGGGATCTAGCGAGCAGTACTTC.

This chain connects TRBV30 to TRBJ1-2; no firm D call. Germline V gene data show CDR1 as GTSNPN and CDR2 as SVGIG (reference sequence). The CDR3 is 14 amino acids. Trimming stripped 0 bases from V and 2 bases from J, with 10 bases between. For the CDR3, the DNA is TGTGCCTGGAGTGTACTATGGCAAAACTATGGCTACACCTTC. Residues: CAWSVLWQNYGYTF.

CDR3 protein: CASARDSLNEQFF. CDR3 sequence (DNA): TGTGCCAGCGCCCGGGACTCCCTCAATGAGCAGTTCTTC. This chain joins TRBV2 and TRBJ2-1; possible D gene TRBD2, 6 bases. V lost 8 bases to trimming and J lost 6 bases, with 14 bases between them. The CDR3 is made up of 13 amino acids. Germline V gives CDR1 SNHLY, CDR2 FYNNEI.

The chain is built from TRBV5-8 and TRBJ2-3; tentative D call: TRBD1 (7 bases). The CDR3 spans 15 residues. Deletions cut 4 bases from V and 1 base from J, with 13 bases between. Germline CDR1 SGHTS, CDR2 YDEGEE. CDR3 in amino acids: CASSVQGGRTDTQYF. In DNA, the CDR3 is TGTGCCAGCAGCGTTCAGGGGGGACGCACAGATACGCAGTATTTT.

The chain couples TRBV18 to TRBJ1-1; D not certain. This CDR3 comprises 15 residues. Germline lookup yields CDR1 KGHSH and CDR2 LQKENI. The germline V and J ends were trimmed by 3 bases and 0 bases, with 11 bases remaining between them. For the CDR3, the DNA is TGTGCCAGCTCACCGTCAGTTACGATGAACACTGAAGCTTTCTTT. Its protein is CASSPSVTMNTEAFF.

This clone came up many times. The chain is built from TRBV4-2 and TRBJ2-5; 9 nucleotides line up with TRBD2. This CDR3 region has 17 residues. CDR1 and CDR2 (germline): LGHNA, YNFKEQ. The V gene end was trimmed by 0 bases and the J gene end by 7 bases; junction bases not matched to a gene: 12. The CDR3 reads CASSQEGMRGGFGTQYF. CDR3 coding DNA: TGTGCCAGCAGCCAAGAGGGGATGCGGGGGGGCTTTGGGACCCAGTACTTC.

The sample holds one count of this clone. The J gene is TRBJ2-3, the V gene TRBV7-9; 8 nucleotides agree with TRBD1. This CDR3 contains 13 residues. Germline CDR1 and CDR2: SEHNR and FQNEAQ (reference sequence). V lost 5 bases and J lost 4; bases outside the gene matches: 2. This CDR3 reads CASSRTGPDTQYF. In nucleotides, the CDR3 is TGTGCCAGCAGCCGGACAGGGCCAGATACGCAGTATTTT.

The chain joins TRBV9 to TRBJ2-7; 9 nucleotides line up with TRBD1. The germline gives CDR1 SGDLS, CDR2 YYNGEE. J lost 0 bases, V lost 3 bases, and 4 bases had no gene match. There are 15 residues in the CDR3. The CDR3 protein is CASSEQGASSYEQYF. DNA for the CDR3: TGTGCCAGCAGCGAACAGGGGGCAAGCTCCTACGAGCAGTACTTC.

The rearrangement links TRBV15 to TRBJ2-1, with TRBD2 identical over 14 bases. This CDR3 has 16 residues. J lost 9 bases, V lost 5 bases, and 9 bases had no gene match. CDR1 is LNHNV, CDR2 YYDKDF, per germline (reference sequence). The CDR3 is CATSPGLAGGLGEQFF. CDR3 DNA sequence: TGTGCCACCAGCCCTGGACTAGCGGGAGGCCTCGGTGAGCAGTTCTTC.

This rearrangement joins TRBV9 to TRBJ2-2; D might be TRBD2 (6 bases). CDR3 length equals 16 residues. V lost 4 bases and J 0 bases, leaving 13 bases between the germline ends. CDR1 is SGDLS and CDR2 is YYNGEE in the germline V gene. This CDR3 is CASSLRGSANTGELFF. The CDR3 DNA reads TGTGCCAGCAGCCTGCGGGGTTCCGCGAACACCGGGGAGCTGTTTTTT.

This clone has a single count. V gene TRBV28 combines with J gene TRBJ2-7, with 8 nucleotides matching TRBD1. This CDR3 is built from 17 residues. CDR1 is MDHEN and CDR2 is SYDVKM in the germline V gene. V lost 6 bases, J lost 4 bases, and 17 bases stayed unmatched. The CDR3 sequence: CASRGDRGRPNPYEQYF. As DNA, the CDR3 is TGTGCCAGCAGGGGAGACAGGGGACGCCCCAACCCGTACGAGCAGTACTTC.

The chain has TRBV2 and TRBJ1-4; 12 bases agree with TRBD1. This CDR3 comprises 16 residues. With 6 bases clipped from V and 4 bases from J, the junction kept 6 bases outside the gene matches. Germline values: CDR1 SNHLY, CDR2 FYNNEI. DNA of the CDR3: TGTGCCAGCAGCACGGGACAGGGGGCGGGTAATGAAAAACTGTTTTTT. Translating it yields CASSTGQGAGNEKLFF.

The rearrangement uses TRBV5-1 and TRBJ2-7; D might be TRBD2 (5 bases). CDR1 is SGHRS and CDR2 is YFSETQ in the germline V gene. Between the trimmed V and J ends, which lost 4 bases and 3 bases, there was a span of 26 bases. CDR3 length equals 18 residues. CDR3 loop: CASSQPPGTLGPYYEQYF. The CDR3, as DNA: TGCGCCAGCAGCCAACCCCCGGGAACCCTAGGTCCCTACTACGAGCAGTACTTC. Complete variable domain (other parts from reference TRBV5-1 and TRBJ2-7): KAGVTQTPRYLIKTRGQQVTLSCSPISGHRSVSWYQQTPGQGLQFLFEYFSETQRNKGNFPGRFSGRQFSNSRSEMNVSTLELGDSALYLCASSQPPGTLGPYYEQYFGPGTRLTVT.

V is TRBV27 and J is TRBJ2-1; 8 bases line up with TRBD2. Germline assignment: CDR1 MNHEY and CDR2 SMNVEV (reference sequence). With 5 bases clipped from V and 0 bases from J, the junction kept 6 bases outside the gene matches. This CDR3 has 16 amino acids. The CDR3 nucleotides are TGTGCCAGCAGTGAACTTAGCGGGGTCTCCTACAATGAGCAGTTCTTC. It specifies CASSELSGVSYNEQFF.

The V and J genes are TRBV11-3 and TRBJ2-2; D not certain. The CDR3 contains 11 residues. V was shortened by 5 bases and J by 5 bases, with 3 bases between the two germline ends. Germline CDR1 is SGHNT and CDR2 is YENEEA. The CDR3 reads CASSLTGELFF. CDR3 coding DNA: TGTGCCAGCAGCCTAACCGGGGAGCTGTTTTTT.

This clone was counted only a few times. This chain joins TRBV28 and TRBJ1-6, with D perhaps TRBD1 (5 bases). This CDR3 spans 13 amino acids. CDR1 and CDR2 (germline): MDHEN, SYDVKM. Here the CDR3 reads CANQGTYNSPLHF. CDR3 DNA sequence: TGTGCAAATCAGGGCACCTATAATTCACCCCTCCACTTT.

The CDR3 spells CASSWTTSGQETQYF. Here the CDR3 DNA reads TGCGCCAGCAGCTGGACAACTAGCGGGCAAGAGACCCAGTACTTC. The chain is built from TRBV5-1 and TRBJ2-5; 9 bases map to TRBD2. CDR1 is SGHRS and CDR2 is YFSETQ in the germline V gene. The CDR3 spans 15 residues. V trimming: 3 bases; J trimming: 2 bases; junction bases outside the gene matches: 5.

The genes are TRBV19 and TRBJ2-1, with TRBD1 as a possible D gene (6 bases). The CDR3 covers 14 residues. The V gene's germline CDR1 is LNHDA and CDR2 SQIVND (reference sequence). The V end lost 1 base, the J end lost 8 bases, and 12 bases lay between the germline ends. CDR3 bases: TGTGCCAGTAGTATAGGCACAGGGTGGGATGAGCAGTTCTTC. Translated: CASSIGTGWDEQFF.

The chain uses TRBV19 and TRBJ1-5; D is uncertain. Germline loops: CDR1 LNHDA, CDR2 SQIVND (reference sequence). The CDR3 has 17 amino acids. Trimming shortened V by 0 bases and J by 3 bases, and 15 bases separated the two germline ends. CDR3 region: CASSIDRRRQINQPQHF. In nucleotides, the CDR3 is TGTGCCAGTAGTATAGATCGGAGGCGGCAGATCAATCAGCCCCAGCATTTT.

This clone was recorded once. The CDR3 DNA reads as TGCGCCAGCAGCTTAGTAGGGGCAAGGGATGGCTACACCTTC. It specifies CASSLVGARDGYTF. V gene TRBV5-1 combines with J gene TRBJ1-2; the D gene is possibly TRBD1 (5 bases). V was cut by 2 bases and J by 6 bases, with 14 bases left in between. This CDR3 is 14 amino acids long. Germline V gene sequence: CDR1 SGHRS, CDR2 YFSETQ.

This rearrangement joins TRBV19 to TRBJ2-1; 10 nucleotides align to TRBD2. Unmatched junction bases numbered 12, after V lost 7 bases and J lost 9 bases. The CDR3 is made up of 15 amino acids. CDR1 and CDR2 (germline): LNHDA, SQIVND (reference sequence). In DNA form, the CDR3 reads TGTGCCAGTAAAAACACCGGGACTAGCGCAGGTGAGCAGTTCTTC. Its protein is CASKNTGTSAGEQFF.

The CDR3: CASSLGPGGGNTIYF. CDR3 sequence (DNA): TGTGCCAGCAGCTTAGGTCCAGGGGGTGGAAACACCATATATTTT. This sequence joins TRBV7-2 and TRBJ1-3; 7 nucleotides agree with TRBD1. The CDR3 runs to 15 residues. The germline V gene encodes CDR1 SGHTA and CDR2 FQGNSA. The V segment lost 1 base and the J segment 3 bases; nucleotides outside the gene matches: 3.

This chain joins TRBV5-4 and TRBJ1-2; 9 bases are shared with TRBD1. The germline V gene has CDR1 SGHNT and CDR2 YYREEE (reference sequence). J lost 3 bases, V lost 4 bases, and 4 bases had no gene match. This CDR3 region has 14 residues. Here the CDR3 DNA reads TGTGCCAGCAGCAGTGGACAGGGGTACTATGGCTACACCTTC. This gives the protein CASSSGQGYYGYTF.

This clone was detected only once. V is TRBV24-1 and J is TRBJ2-2; 11 bases match TRBD2. Germline V gene lookup returns CDR1 KGHDR and CDR2 SFDVKD. There are 15 residues in the CDR3. Trimming cost V 6 bases and J 4 bases; bases outside gene matches: 3. The CDR3 loop reads CATSLAGGGTGELFF. In nucleotides, the CDR3 is TGTGCCACCAGTTTAGCGGGAGGGGGCACCGGGGAGCTGTTTTTT.

The V gene is TRBV10-3, the J gene TRBJ2-7; 11 nucleotides align to TRBD2. Germline V lookup: CDR1 ENHRY, CDR2 SYGVKD. Germline trimming cut 7 bases from V and 7 bases from J; bases unmatched to any gene: 9. The CDR3 extends over 14 amino acids. For the CDR3, the DNA is TGTGCCATCACTAGACTAGCGGGATCTCAAGAGCAGTACTTC. Its translation: CAITRLAGSQEQYF.

This rearrangement joins TRBV2 to TRBJ2-3, with 10 bases that match TRBD2. V lost 9 bases, J lost 4 bases, and 4 bases stayed unmatched. Germline assignment: CDR1 SNHLY and CDR2 FYNNEI. The CDR3 consists of 13 residues. CDR3 sequence: CASQAGGPDTQYF. The CDR3 region has the DNA TGTGCCAGTCAAGCGGGGGGGCCAGATACGCAGTATTTT.

The chain carries TRBV18 and TRBJ2-7; a weak D match, TRBD2 (5 bases). V dropped 2 bases and J dropped 5 bases, with 13 bases sitting between them. The CDR3 is 14 residues long. CDR1 and CDR2 from the germline V gene are KGHSH and LQKENI. CDR3 in DNA: TGTGCCAGCTCACCAACCCTAGCAGCCCACGAGCAGTACTTC. It translates to CASSPTLAAHEQYF.

The CDR3: CATSTRTQQGEKLFF. The DNA of the CDR3 is TGTGCCACCAGCACCCGAACTCAGCAGGGGGAAAAACTGTTTTTT. The chain combines TRBV15 with TRBJ1-4, with D perhaps TRBD1 (6 bases). The CDR3 is made up of 15 amino acids. V dropped 4 bases and J dropped 8 bases, with 17 bases sitting between them. The germline V gene has CDR1 LNHNV and CDR2 YYDKDF (reference sequence).

J is TRBJ2-2 and V is TRBV9, with 10 bases fitting TRBD2. V shed 2 bases and J 3 bases; nucleotides not matched to a gene: 1. Germline V CDR1 and CDR2: SGDLS, YYNGEE. The CDR3 runs to 15 residues. The CDR3 sequence is CASSVLAGDTGELFF. The CDR3 DNA follows: TGTGCCAGCAGCGTTCTAGCGGGGGACACCGGGGAGCTGTTTTTT.